This T cell receptor beta chain was recovered during a study of T cells after posttransplantation cyclophosphamide. Broader study findings: Later blood repertoires were often dominated by clones from the donor CD8+ memory compartment. Skin or GI-infiltrating T cells shared few TRB sequences with blood. Recipient CMV seropositivity and CMV reactivation strongly tracked TRB clonality.

There are many counts of this clone. Its antigen remains unknown. This related bone marrow graft donor gave peripheral blood on the day of marrow donation. Data came from immunoSEQ multiplex PCR; TCRdb stores just in-frame clones and leaves some out. The sample presents 25,000 to 35,000 clones, none singletons. Germline CDR1 reads SGHRS; CDR2 reads YFSETQ. The CDR3 extends over 13 amino acids. V was trimmed by 4 bases and J by 2 bases, leaving 9 bases between them. Sample: PBMCs. The rearrangement joins TRBV5-1 to TRBJ1-1, with a possible D match to TRBD1 (6 bases). The origin of this receptor is a woman in her 30s in good health and a related stem cell transplant donor. CDR3 protein: CASSPQGNTEAFF. CDR3 DNA sequence: TGCGCCAGCAGCCCACAGGGTAACACTGAAGCTTTCTTT.